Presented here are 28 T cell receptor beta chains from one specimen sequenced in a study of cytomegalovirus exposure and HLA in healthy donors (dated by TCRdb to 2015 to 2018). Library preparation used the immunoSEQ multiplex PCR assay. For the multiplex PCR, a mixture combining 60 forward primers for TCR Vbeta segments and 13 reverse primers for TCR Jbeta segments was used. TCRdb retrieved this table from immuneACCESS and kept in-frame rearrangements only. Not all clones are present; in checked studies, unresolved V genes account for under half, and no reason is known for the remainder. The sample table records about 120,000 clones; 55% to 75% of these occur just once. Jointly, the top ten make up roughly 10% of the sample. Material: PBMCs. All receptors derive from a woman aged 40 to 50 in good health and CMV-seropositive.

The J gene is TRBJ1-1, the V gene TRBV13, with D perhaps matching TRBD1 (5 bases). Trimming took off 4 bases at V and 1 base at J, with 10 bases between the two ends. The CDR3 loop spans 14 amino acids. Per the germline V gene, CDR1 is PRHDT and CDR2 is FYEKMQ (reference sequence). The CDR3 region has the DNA TGTGCCAGCAGCTCAGGGAGCCGGAACACTGAAGCTTTCTTT. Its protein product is CASSSGSRNTEAFF.

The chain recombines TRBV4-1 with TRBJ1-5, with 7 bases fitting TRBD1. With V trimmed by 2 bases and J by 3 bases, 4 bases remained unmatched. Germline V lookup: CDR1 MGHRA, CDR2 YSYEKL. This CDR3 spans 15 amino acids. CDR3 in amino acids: CASSQLGTVNQPQHF. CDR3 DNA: TGCGCCAGCAGCCAACTAGGGACAGTCAATCAGCCCCAGCATTTT.

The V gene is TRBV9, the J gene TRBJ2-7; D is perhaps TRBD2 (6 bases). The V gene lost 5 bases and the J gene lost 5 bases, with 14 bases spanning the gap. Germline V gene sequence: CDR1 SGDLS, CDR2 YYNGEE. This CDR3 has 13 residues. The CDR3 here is CASSPGGGNEQYF. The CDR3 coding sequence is TGTGCCAGCAGTCCAGGCGGAGGGAACGAGCAGTACTTC.

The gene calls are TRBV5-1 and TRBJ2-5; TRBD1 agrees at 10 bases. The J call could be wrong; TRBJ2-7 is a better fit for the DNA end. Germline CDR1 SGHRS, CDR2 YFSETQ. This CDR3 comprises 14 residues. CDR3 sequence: CASSPGTGDYEQYF. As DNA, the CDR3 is TGCGCCAGCAGCCCAGGGACAGGGGATTACGAGCAGTACTTC.

In DNA form, the CDR3 reads TGTGCCAGCAGTGAATTTGCGGGAGAGGTCACCGGGGAGCTGTTTTTT. This gives the protein CASSEFAGEVTGELFF. V gene TRBV2 combines with J gene TRBJ2-2; 7 positions agree with TRBD2. Germline V CDR1 and CDR2: SNHLY, FYNNEI. The V gene end was trimmed by 2 bases and the J gene end by 4 bases; junction bases not matched to a gene: 7. The CDR3 sequence is 16 residues long.

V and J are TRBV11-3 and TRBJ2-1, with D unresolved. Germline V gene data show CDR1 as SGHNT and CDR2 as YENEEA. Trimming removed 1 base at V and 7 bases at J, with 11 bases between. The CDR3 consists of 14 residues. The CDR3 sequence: CASSLASAINEQFF. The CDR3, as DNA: TGTGCCAGCAGCTTAGCGAGCGCCATTAATGAGCAGTTCTTC. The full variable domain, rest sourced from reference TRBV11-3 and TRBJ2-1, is EAGVVQSPRYKIIEKKQPVAFWCNPISGHNTLYWYLQNLGQGPELLIRYENEEAVDDSQLPKDRFSAERLKGVDSTLKIQPAELGDSAVYLCASSLASAINEQFFGPGTRLTVL.

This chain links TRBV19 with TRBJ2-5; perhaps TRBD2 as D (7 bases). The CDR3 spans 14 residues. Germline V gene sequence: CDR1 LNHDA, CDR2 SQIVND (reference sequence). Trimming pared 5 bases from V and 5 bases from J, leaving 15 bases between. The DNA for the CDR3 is TGTGCCAGTAGTGCCGGCGGGGGCCACGAGACCCAGTACTTC. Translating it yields CASSAGGGHETQYF.

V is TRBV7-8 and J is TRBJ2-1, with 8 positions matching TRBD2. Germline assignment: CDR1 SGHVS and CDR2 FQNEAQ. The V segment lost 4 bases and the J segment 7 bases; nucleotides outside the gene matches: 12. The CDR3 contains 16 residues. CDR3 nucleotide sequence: TGTGCCAGCAGCTCTATGGGTAGCGGGATATTGAATGAGCAGTTCTTC. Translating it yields CASSSMGSGILNEQFF.

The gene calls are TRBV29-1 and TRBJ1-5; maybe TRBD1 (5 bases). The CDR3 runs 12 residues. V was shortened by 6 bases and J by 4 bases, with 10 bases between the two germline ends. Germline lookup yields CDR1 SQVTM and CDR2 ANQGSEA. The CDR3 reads CSVKTENQPQHF. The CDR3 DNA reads TGCAGCGTGAAGACAGAGAATCAGCCCCAGCATTTT.

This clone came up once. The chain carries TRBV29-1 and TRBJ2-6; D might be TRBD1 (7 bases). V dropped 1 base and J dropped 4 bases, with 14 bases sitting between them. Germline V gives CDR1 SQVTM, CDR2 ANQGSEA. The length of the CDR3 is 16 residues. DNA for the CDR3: TGCAGCGTTGAAGCGGCAGGGGGGTCCGGGGCCAACGTCCTGACTTTC. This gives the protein CSVEAAGGSGANVLTF.

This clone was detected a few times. The CDR3 here is CASSNRGDTQYF. CDR3 DNA: TGTGCCAGCAGTAACAGGGGAGATACGCAGTATTTT. The chain combines TRBV6-6 with TRBJ2-3, with 7 nucleotides matching TRBD1. Germline values: CDR1 MNHNY, CDR2 SVGAGI (reference sequence). This CDR3 spans 12 amino acids. The ends lost 5 bases at V and 5 bases at J; junction bases unmatched: 1.

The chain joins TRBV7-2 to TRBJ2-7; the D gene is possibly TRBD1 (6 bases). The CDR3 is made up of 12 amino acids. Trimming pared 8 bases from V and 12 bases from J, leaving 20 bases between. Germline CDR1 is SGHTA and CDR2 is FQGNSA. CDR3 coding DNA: TGTGCCAGCGGGACACCGACGACCCCGCGGTACTTC. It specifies CASGTPTTPRYF.

CDR3 sequence (DNA): TGTGCCAGCAGCTTAAAAAGGAGGCCTGAAGCTTTCTTT. Protein: CASSLKRRPEAFF. The chain has TRBV7-9 and TRBJ1-1; the D is unclear. Looked up from germline, CDR1 is SEHNR and CDR2 is FQNEAQ (reference sequence). This CDR3 spans 13 amino acids. Trimming cost V 2 bases and J 6 bases, with 10 bases left between them.

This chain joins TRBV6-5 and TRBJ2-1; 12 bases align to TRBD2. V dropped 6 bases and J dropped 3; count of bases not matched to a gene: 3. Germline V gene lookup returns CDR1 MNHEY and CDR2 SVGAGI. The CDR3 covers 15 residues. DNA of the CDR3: TGTGCCAGCAGCACACTAGCGGGAGGCTACAATGAGCAGTTCTTC. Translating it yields CASSTLAGGYNEQFF.

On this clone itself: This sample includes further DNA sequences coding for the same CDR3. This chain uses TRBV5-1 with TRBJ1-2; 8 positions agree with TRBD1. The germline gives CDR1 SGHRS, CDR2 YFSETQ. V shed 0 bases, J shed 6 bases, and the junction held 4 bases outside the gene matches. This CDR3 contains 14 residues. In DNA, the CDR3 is TGCGCCAGCAGCTTGGTGCAGGGGGCGGATGGCTACACCTTC. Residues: CASSLVQGADGYTF.

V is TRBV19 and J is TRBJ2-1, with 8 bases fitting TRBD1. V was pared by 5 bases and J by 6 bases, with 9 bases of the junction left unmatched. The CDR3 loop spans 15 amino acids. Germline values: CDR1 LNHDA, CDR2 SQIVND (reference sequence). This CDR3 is CASSHGQGSSNEQFF. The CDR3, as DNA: TGTGCCAGTAGTCACGGACAGGGCTCTTCCAATGAGCAGTTCTTC. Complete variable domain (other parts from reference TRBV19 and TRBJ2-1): DGGITQSPKYLFRKEGQNVTLSCEQNLNHDAMYWYRQDPGQGLRLIYYSQIVNDFQKGDIAEGYSVSREKKESFPLTVTSAQKNPTAFYLCASSHGQGSSNEQFFGPGTRLTVL.

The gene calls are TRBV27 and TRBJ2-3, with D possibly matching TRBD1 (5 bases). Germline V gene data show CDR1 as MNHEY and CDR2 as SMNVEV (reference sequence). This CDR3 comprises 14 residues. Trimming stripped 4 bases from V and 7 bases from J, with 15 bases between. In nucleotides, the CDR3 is TGTGCCAGCAGTTCCAAACTCCAGGGAAATACGCAGTATTTT. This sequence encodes CASSSKLQGNTQYF.

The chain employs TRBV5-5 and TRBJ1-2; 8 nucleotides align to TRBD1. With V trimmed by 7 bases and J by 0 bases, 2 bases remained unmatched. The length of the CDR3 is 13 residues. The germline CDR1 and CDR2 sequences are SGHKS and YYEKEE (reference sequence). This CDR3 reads CASRTGSNYGYTF. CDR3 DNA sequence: TGTGCCAGCCGGACAGGGTCTAACTATGGCTACACCTTC.

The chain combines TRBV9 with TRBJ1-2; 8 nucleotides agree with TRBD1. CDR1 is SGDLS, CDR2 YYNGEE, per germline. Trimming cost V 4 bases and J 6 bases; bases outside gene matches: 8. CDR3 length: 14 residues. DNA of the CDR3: TGTGCCAGCAGCCCCCGCCAGGGGGCCCATGGCTACACCTTC. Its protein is CASSPRQGAHGYTF.

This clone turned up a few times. CDR3 protein: CASNPLSWENSYNEQFF. The DNA for the CDR3 is TGTGCCAGCAACCCCCTTAGCTGGGAGAACTCCTACAATGAGCAGTTCTTC. The chain couples TRBV7-9 to TRBJ2-1, with D possibly TRBD2 on 5 matching bases. The germline gives CDR1 SEHNR, CDR2 FQNEAQ (reference sequence). V shed 7 bases and J shed 0 bases, with 19 bases lying between them. This CDR3 has 17 amino acids.

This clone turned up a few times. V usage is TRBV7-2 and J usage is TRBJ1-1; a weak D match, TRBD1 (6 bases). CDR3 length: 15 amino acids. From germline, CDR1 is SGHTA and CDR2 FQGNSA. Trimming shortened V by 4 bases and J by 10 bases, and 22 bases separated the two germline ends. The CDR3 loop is CASSSVVGTPRGAFF. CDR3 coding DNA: TGTGCCAGCAGCTCAGTTGTGGGGACACCTCGAGGAGCTTTCTTT.

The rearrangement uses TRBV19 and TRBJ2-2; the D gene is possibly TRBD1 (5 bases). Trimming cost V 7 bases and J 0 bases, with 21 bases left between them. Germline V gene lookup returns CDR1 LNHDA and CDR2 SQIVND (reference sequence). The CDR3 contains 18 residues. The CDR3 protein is CASIGHPTRLTNTGELFF. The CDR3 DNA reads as TGTGCCAGTATAGGACACCCAACCCGCCTCACGAACACCGGGGAGCTGTTTTTT. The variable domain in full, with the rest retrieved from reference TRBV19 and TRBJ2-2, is DGGITQSPKYLFRKEGQNVTLSCEQNLNHDAMYWYRQDPGQGLRLIYYSQIVNDFQKGDIAEGYSVSREKKESFPLTVTSAQKNPTAFYLCASIGHPTRLTNTGELFFGEGSRLTVL.

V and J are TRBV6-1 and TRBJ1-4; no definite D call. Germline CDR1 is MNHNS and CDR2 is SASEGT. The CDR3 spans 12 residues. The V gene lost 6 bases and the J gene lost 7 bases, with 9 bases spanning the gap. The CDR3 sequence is CASSGSGEKLFF. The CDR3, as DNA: TGTGCCAGCAGCGGCAGCGGTGAAAAACTGTTTTTT.

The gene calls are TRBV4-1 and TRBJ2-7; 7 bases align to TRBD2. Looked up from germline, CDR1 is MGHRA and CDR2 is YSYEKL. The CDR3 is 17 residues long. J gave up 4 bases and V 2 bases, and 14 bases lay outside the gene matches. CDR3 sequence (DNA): TGCGCCAGCAGCCAACACCCCCTAGCGGAAGCTCCTTACGAGCAGTACTTC. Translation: CASSQHPLAEAPYEQYF.

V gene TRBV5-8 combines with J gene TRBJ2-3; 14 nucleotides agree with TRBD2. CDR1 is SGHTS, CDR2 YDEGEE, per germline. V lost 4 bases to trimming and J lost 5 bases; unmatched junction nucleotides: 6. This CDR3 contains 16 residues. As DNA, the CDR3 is TGTGCCAGCAGCAAAGGGACTAGCGGGAGTATAGATACGCAGTATTTT. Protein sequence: CASSKGTSGSIDTQYF.

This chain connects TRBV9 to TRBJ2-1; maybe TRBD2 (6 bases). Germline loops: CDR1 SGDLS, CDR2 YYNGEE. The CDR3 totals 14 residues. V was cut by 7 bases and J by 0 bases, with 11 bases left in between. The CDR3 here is CASGRGTSYNEQFF. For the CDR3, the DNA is TGTGCCAGCGGCCGCGGGACCTCCTACAATGAGCAGTTCTTC.

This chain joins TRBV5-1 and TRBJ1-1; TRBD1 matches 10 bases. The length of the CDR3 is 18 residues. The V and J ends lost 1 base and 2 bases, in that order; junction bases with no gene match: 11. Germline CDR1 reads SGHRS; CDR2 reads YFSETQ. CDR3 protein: CASSLYELGQGFNTEAFF. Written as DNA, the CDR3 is TGCGCCAGCAGCTTGTACGAACTGGGACAGGGGTTCAACACTGAAGCTTTCTTT.

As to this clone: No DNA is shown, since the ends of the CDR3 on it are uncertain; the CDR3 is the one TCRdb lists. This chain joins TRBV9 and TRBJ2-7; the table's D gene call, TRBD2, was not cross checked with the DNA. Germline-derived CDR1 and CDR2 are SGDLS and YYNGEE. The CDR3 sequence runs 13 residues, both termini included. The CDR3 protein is CASSPWGSGSLYF.